The 20 T cell receptor beta chains below all came from one sample that was sequenced in a study of blood T cells in healthy people across ages. Primed by a sample-barcoded 5' primer and a J-beta primer mix, a second PCR proceeded for about 7 to 11 cycles. TCRdb called the 5' RACE reads again in MiXCR, with one record for every CDR3 protein. The table includes approximately 800,000 distinct CDR3 sequences, about 56% detected once. Sample: blood. The receptors originated from a man in his forties in good health.

This rearrangement joins TRBV7-3 to TRBJ1-4; D gene unclear. This CDR3 contains 13 residues. With 5 bases removed from V and 5 bases from J, the gap between germline ends came to 9 bases. Germline V gives CDR1 SGHTA, CDR2 FQGTGA. The CDR3 DNA is TGTGCCAGCAGCCGCAGGAGAAATGAAAAACTGTTTTTT. Translating gives CASSRRRNEKLFF.

V usage is TRBV20-1 and J usage is TRBJ2-1; 12 bases are shared with TRBD2. The germline CDR1 and CDR2 sequences are DFQATT and SNEGSKA (reference sequence). V was pared by 4 bases and J by 1 base, with 11 bases of the junction left unmatched. The CDR3 is 18 amino acids. The CDR3 region is CSAKKLAGGGWSYNEQFF. The DNA of the CDR3 is TGCAGTGCTAAAAAACTAGCGGGAGGAGGGTGGTCCTACAATGAGCAGTTCTTC.

On this clonotype itself: A junction end diverges from the germline sequence, so it may reflect a read error. The rearrangement links TRBV28 to TRBJ2-7; 9 nucleotides agree with TRBD1. Germline assignment: CDR1 MDHEN and CDR2 SYDVKM. There are 13 residues in the CDR3. The DNA of the CDR3 is TGTGCCAGCAGTTACAGGGGGCGGTACGATCAGTACTTC. Translated: CASSYRGRYDQYF.

The V and J genes are TRBV6-5 and TRBJ2-7; TRBD2 is a possible D gene (6 bases). This CDR3 region has 14 residues. The V gene lost 6 bases and the J gene lost 5 bases, with 17 bases spanning the gap. CDR1 is MNHEY, CDR2 SVGAGI, per germline. The CDR3 loop reads CASRSPGGSDEQYF. Here the CDR3 DNA reads TGTGCCAGCAGGTCCCCTGGGGGGTCTGACGAGCAGTACTTC.

This clonotype has only one observation. V gene TRBV11-2 combines with J gene TRBJ2-1; 11 positions match TRBD2. The CDR3 sequence is 14 residues long. J lost 9 bases, V lost 4 bases, and 5 bases had no gene match. CDR1 is SGHAT, CDR2 FQNNGV, per germline. The CDR3 loop reads CASSSLAGGIEQFF. In DNA form, the CDR3 reads TGTGCCAGCAGCTCCCTAGCGGGAGGCATTGAGCAGTTCTTC.

J is TRBJ2-3 and V is TRBV27; 8 bases map to TRBD1. CDR1 and CDR2 from the germline V gene are MNHEY and SMNVEV (reference sequence). This CDR3 has 17 residues. The ends lost 0 bases at V and 4 bases at J; junction bases unmatched: 9. The CDR3 loop reads CASSLSTGGIGADTQYF. CDR3 coding DNA: TGTGCCAGCAGTTTATCCACAGGGGGTATAGGGGCAGATACGCAGTATTTT.

This chain connects TRBV4-2 to TRBJ1-4; D is unclear. Trimming removed 0 bases at V and 2 bases at J, with 7 bases between. CDR3 length: 15 residues. The germline V gene has CDR1 LGHNA and CDR2 YNFKEQ. In DNA form, the CDR3 reads TGTGCCAGCAGCCAAGACGAACTTACTAATGAAAAACTGTTTTTT. Amino acid sequence: CASSQDELTNEKLFF.

This chain connects TRBV7-2 to TRBJ2-3, with 11 nucleotides matching TRBD2. This CDR3 is 17 amino acids long. The V segment lost 1 base and the J segment 8 bases; nucleotides outside the gene matches: 11. Per the germline V gene, CDR1 is SGHTA and CDR2 is FQGNSA. CDR3 in amino acids: CASSLEVLAGGSGTQYF. CDR3 DNA: TGTGCCAGCAGCTTAGAGGTCCTAGCGGGGGGTTCTGGTACGCAGTATTTT.

This clonotype was observed a few times. The DNA for the CDR3 is TGTGCCATCAATCAAGCGGGAATGGGAGAGACCCAGTACTTC. Translated, it gives CAINQAGMGETQYF. The chain recombines TRBV10-3 with TRBJ2-4, with 7 bases fitting TRBD2. The DNA end favors TRBJ2-5, so the J call may be wrong. In germline, CDR1 is ENHRY, CDR2 SYGVKD. This CDR3 is 14 amino acids long.

This clonotype occurred a few times. This chain connects TRBV3-1 to TRBJ2-5, with D perhaps matching TRBD2 (5 bases). The CDR3 extends over 14 amino acids. The germline V gene has CDR1 LGHDT and CDR2 YNNKEL (reference sequence). Trimming took off 4 bases at V and 5 bases at J, with 14 bases between the two ends. In nucleotides, the CDR3 is TGTGCCAGCAGCCCCCGGGGTTCTACGGAGACCCAGTACTTC. Its protein is CASSPRGSTETQYF.

The CDR3, as DNA: TGTGCCAGCAGCTTATCCTGGGGTTCCTACAATGAGCAGTTCTTC. Protein sequence: CASSLSWGSYNEQFF. V gene TRBV13 combines with J gene TRBJ2-1; D unclear. This CDR3 is built from 15 residues. Germline assignment: CDR1 PRHDT and CDR2 FYEKMQ (reference sequence). V lost 2 bases and J lost 1, with 9 bases in between. Supplemented by reference TRBV13 and TRBJ2-1, the full variable domain reads AAGVIQSPRHLIKEKRETATLKCYPIPRHDTVYWYQQGPGQDPQFLISFYEKMQSDKGSIPDRFSAQQFSDYHSELNMSSLELGDSALYFCASSLSWGSYNEQFFGPGTRLTVL.

A few counts support this clonotype. The chain recombines TRBV24-1 with TRBJ2-5; D not resolved. V lost 7 bases and J lost 1, with 6 bases in between. This CDR3 is built from 12 residues. Looked up from germline, CDR1 is KGHDR and CDR2 is SFDVKD. The CDR3 here is CATRDGQETQYF. In DNA form, the CDR3 reads TGTGCCACCAGGGACGGCCAAGAGACCCAGTACTTC.

This chain uses TRBV28 with TRBJ2-7; TRBD2 matches 13 bases. CDR1 is MDHEN, CDR2 SYDVKM, per germline. The CDR3 spans 15 residues. V lost 6 bases and J lost 5; bases outside the gene matches: 7. CDR3 sequence reads: CASRLGLAGVNEQYF. For the CDR3, the DNA is TGTGCCAGCAGACTCGGACTAGCGGGAGTCAACGAGCAGTACTTC.

The rearrangement links TRBV3-1 to TRBJ2-5; 9 nucleotides match TRBD1. Germline loops: CDR1 LGHDT, CDR2 YNNKEL (reference sequence). V dropped 1 base and J dropped 2; count of bases not matched to a gene: 26. This CDR3 is 23 amino acids long. CDR3 region: CASSQGWGEQGQGSTMFQETQYF. CDR3 coding DNA: TGTGCCAGCAGCCAAGGGTGGGGAGAACAAGGACAGGGGTCGACCATGTTTCAAGAGACCCAGTACTTC.

This clonotype is a singleton in its sample. This may be a read error, as it is one base from a much larger clone. V gene TRBV5-1 combines with J gene TRBJ1-2; a possible D gene is TRBD1 (6 bases). Germline V gene data show CDR1 as SGHRS and CDR2 as YFSETQ. This CDR3 region has 14 residues. The CDR3 DNA reads as TGCGCCGGCAGCTTGGCAGGGGAGCCCTATGGCTACACCTTC. Its translation is CAGSLAGEPYGYTF.

This clonotype was seen at least ten times. The gene calls are TRBV9 and TRBJ2-1, with D perhaps assigned TRBD1 or TRBD2 (5 bases each). This CDR3 spans 12 amino acids. CDR1 SGDLS and CDR2 YYNGEE come from the germline V gene. Trimming shortened V by 1 base and J by 12 bases, and 11 bases separated the two germline ends. CDR3 loop: CASSVQGRGQFF. CDR3 bases: TGTGCCAGCAGCGTACAGGGACGGGGGCAGTTCTTC. Full variable domain (missing parts from reference TRBV9 and TRBJ2-1): DSGVTQTPKHLITATGQRVTLRCSPRSGDLSVYWYQQSLDQGLQFLIQYYNGEERAKGNILERFSAQQFPDLHSELNLSSLELGDSALYFCASSVQGRGQFFGPGTRLTVL.

J is TRBJ2-1 and V is TRBV7-2, with 9 bases aligning to TRBD2. V lost 5 bases to trimming and J lost 8 bases; unmatched junction nucleotides: 19. CDR1 and CDR2 (germline): SGHTA, FQGNSA. This CDR3 is 18 amino acids long. The CDR3 nucleotides read TGTGCCAGCAGCCTGGCCAGGGGCGGGAGGGCCTATTGGTATGAGCAGTTCTTC. Its protein product is CASSLARGGRAYWYEQFF.

This chain joins TRBV29-1 and TRBJ2-3; 8 bases map to TRBD1. The CDR3 consists of 13 residues. Per germline, CDR1 SQVTM and CDR2 ANQGSEA. Trimming at V came to 6 bases and at J to 4 bases, leaving 6 bases not matched to a gene. The CDR3 DNA is TGCAGCGTGACAGGGGTGGATCCAGATACGCAGTATTTT. Protein sequence: CSVTGVDPDTQYF.

This clonotype showed up just a few times. The chain has TRBV5-5 and TRBJ2-5; no clear D gene. The closer fit of TRBJ2-7 to the DNA end suggests the J call may be wrong. Germline-derived CDR1 and CDR2 are SGHKS and YYEKEE (reference sequence). CDR3 size: 11 residues. The CDR3 sequence: CASSFRFEQYF. The CDR3 coding sequence is TGTGCCAGCAGCTTCAGATTCGAGCAGTACTTC.

Concerning this clonotype itself: A read error may be the cause here, since a much bigger clone is one base away. J is TRBJ2-5 and V is TRBV4-3; D unclear. The V gene's germline CDR1 is LGHNA and CDR2 YSLEER. The CDR3 consists of 16 residues. The CDR3: CANSPLDSLGPETQYF. The CDR3, as DNA: TGCGCCAACAGCCCCCTAGACTCCCTCGGGCCGGAGACCCAGTACTTC.